This T cell receptor (beta chain) was sequenced in a study of blood T cell repertoires in COVID-19. At the level of the study: There were acute and convalescent COVID-19 samples, and they came from the United States, Italy and Spain.

Germline-derived CDR1 and CDR2 are MGHRA and YSYEKL. The CDR3 spans 17 residues. The V and J ends lost 4 bases and 3 bases, in that order; junction bases with no gene match: 11. In the source study's methods: Nucleated cell counts were estimated from reference gene primer amplification. The data were produced by immunoSEQ multiplex PCR, yet TCRdb's version contains in-frame clones alone and is incomplete. That table furnishes V, J and clone size, whereas the DNA furnished D and trimming. The table shows more than 100,000 clones, with more than 75% occurring only once. Sequenced material: peripheral blood. The TCR comes from a man over 45 with active COVID-19. The rearrangement joins TRBV4-1 to TRBJ1-4; 7 bases map to TRBD1. CDR3 in DNA: TGCGCCAGCAGCCCTCGGTTAACAGGGGATGCTAATGAAAAACTGTTTTTT. It codes for CASSPRLTGDANEKLFF.